Sequencing of this T cell receptor (beta chain) was carried out in a study of tumor-infiltrating lymphocytes in localized non-small cell lung cancer (dated by TCRdb to 2020 to 2022). Describing the broader study: Several histologies were represented in the cohort, which also included both smokers and never-smokers as well as patients whose samples were collected after neoadjuvant chemotherapy. Each patient contributed resected tumor tissue and uninvolved lung tissue from the same patient, described as non-adjacent to the tumor. The same patients underwent several integrated assays, with TCR sequencing performed together with flow cytometry, multiplex immunofluorescence, RNA-seq, exome sequencing and proteomics. The overall ICON cohort comprised more than 130 surgical patients with localized non-small cell lung cancer whose tumors were resected. The paired tumor versus uninvolved lung comparison of immunoSEQ T-cell fraction included around 55 patients.

The first patient joined ICON in early 2016, and enrollment wrapped up when the last patient was enrolled in the second half of 2018. In a subcohort of 70 to 95 patients, fresh tumor and matched uninvolved tissue were collected for in-depth immune analyses, with TCR sequencing among those analyses. No cell sorting was done, and TCR sequencing was instead run on DNA isolated from bulk tissue. Worth noting for this clone: The specificity of this receptor is unknown. The input lacks base qualities; no much larger clone sits a single base away.

Results and caveats for the whole study, not just this receptor: No difference in TCR-derived T-cell fraction was observed between the flow cytometry-defined immunotypes IM1 (good prognosis) and IM2 (poor prognosis). Because different assays used different pieces of the same tissue, technical variation could not be distinguished from intratumor heterogeneity. Assay coverage differed among patients according to how much tissue was available, so only a subset of the cohort had TCR sequencing. Consistent with immunofluorescence CD3 counts, TCRbeta sequencing supported greater T cell infiltration in tumors than in uninvolved lung tissue.

TCR sequencing with the immunoSEQ assay provided the T-cell fraction in tumor and uninvolved lung tissue. Per the original workflow: For survival analysis, patients were split into high (upper tertile) and low (lower two tertiles) T-cell fraction groups and compared by log-rank test. Paired tumor versus uninvolved lung differences in T-cell fraction were tested with a signed-rank test. The source is immuneACCESS, and TCRdb retained only in-frame sequences with V and J called. Part of the clones is not carried over; for the studies checked, unresolved V genes explain less than half of this, and the remainder is unexplained. The V and J calls and the clone size are those of that table, but D and trimming were determined from the DNA. This sample gives about 10,000 clones in total; around 74% of them show up just once. The ten largest clones take up approximately 20% of the sample. Sequencing input: uninvolved lung tissue not adjacent to the tumor. This TCR was sampled from a human donor with non-small cell lung cancer.

The CDR3 region reads CASRTGVFSGNTIYF. The nucleotides are TGTGCCAGCAGGACAGGGGTCTTCTCTGGAAACACCATATATTTT. The rearrangement combines TRBV2 with TRBJ1-3, with TRBD1 matching 8 junction bases. Via the germline V gene, CDR1 is SNHLY and CDR2 FYNNEI. The CDR3 numbers 15 residues from cysteine through phenylalanine. Only the CDR3 DNA is retained, 45 bases long and in frame from the first base. Clipping removes 6 bases from V and 0 bases from J, with 4 as the unmatched junction base count.